The next 8 T cell receptor beta chains were all read from a single sample in a study of regulatory T cells in long-lasting Graves disease. Time point noted: newly diagnosed GD, antithyroid drugs for less than 3 months. Following extraction of RNA from PBMCs, that RNA was used to make the TCR library. Building the TCR beta libraries relied on iRepertoire HTBI primers, and CDR3 regions underwent Arm-PCR. Each CDR3 protein gets one entry after TCRdb re-called the multiplex PCR reads with MiXCR. Among 530,000 or so distinct CDR3 sequences, about 16% were seen once, and the ten largest hold around 12%. These data were also filed under a second study, of T cells in Graves' hyperthyroidism and ophthalmopathy.

The input for sequencing was peripheral blood mononuclear cells (PBMCs), taken at new diagnosis, from a patient treated with antithyroid drugs. Receptor source: a man aged 18-30 years with Graves disease.

This clonotype was seen ten or more times. One end of the junction does not line up with germline, which may come from a read error. CDR3 DNA: TGTGCCAGCAGCCCATTAGGGGGGGCGGAAGAAAAACTGTTTTTT. Amino acids: CASSPLGGAEEKLFF. The chain employs TRBV5-1 and TRBJ1-4; maybe TRBD1 (6 bases). The CDR3 has 15 amino acids. The germline V gene encodes CDR1 SGHRS and CDR2 YFSETQ.

This clonotype was detected ten times or more. Given a much more abundant clone one base away, this may be a read error. The chain couples TRBV5-4 to TRBJ2-3; D gene ambiguous. The CDR3 consists of 12 residues. Germline-derived CDR1 and CDR2 are SGHNT and YYREEE (reference sequence). V gave up 2 bases and J gave up 4 bases, with 5 bases separating them. The CDR3 nucleotides are TGTGCCAGCAGCTTATGGTCAGATACGCAGTATTTT. Its protein is CASSLWSDTQYF.

The rearrangement uses TRBV6-1 and TRBJ1-5, with TRBD1 matching over 7 bases. Trimming cost V 8 bases and J 3 bases; bases outside gene matches: 4. The germline V gene encodes CDR1 MNHNS and CDR2 SASEGT. The CDR3 is 13 amino acids. CDR3 coding DNA: TGTGCCAGCCAACAGGGGAACAATCAGCCCCAGCATTTT. Translation gives CASQQGNNQPQHF.

For this clonotype: This could be a read error, since a much larger clone is one nucleotide away. The chain uses TRBV7-3 and TRBJ2-7; D gene ambiguous. The CDR3 extends over 13 amino acids. The germline CDR1 and CDR2 sequences are SGHTA and FQGTGA. Deletions cut 0 bases from V and 5 bases from J, with 8 bases between. CDR3 bases: TGTGCCAGCAGCTTAACGTTCTTGGACGAGCAGTACTTC. The encoded protein is CASSLTFLDEQYF.

A note on this clonotype: At one of its ends the junction is not consistent with the germline gene, which may arise from a read error. The rearrangement uses TRBV15 and TRBJ2-4; TRBD2 matches at 14 bases. The V gene's germline CDR1 is LNHNV and CDR2 YYDKDF (reference sequence). The CDR3 is 19 amino acids. The CDR3: CATSNPGLAGDIAKDIQYF. Here the CDR3 DNA reads TGTGCCACCAGTAATCCGGGACTAGCGGGGGATATAGCCAAAGACATTCAGTACTTC.

In this sample, this clonotype turned up many times. The J gene is TRBJ2-3, the V gene TRBV28; D is unclear. Germline V gene data show CDR1 as MDHEN and CDR2 as SYDVKM. V was trimmed by 3 bases and J by 1 base, leaving 11 bases between them. This CDR3 is built from 15 residues. The CDR3 bases are TGTGCCAGCAGTTTCCGGGCATCCGGCACAGATACGCAGTATTTT. This sequence encodes CASSFRASGTDTQYF. Full variable domain (remainder filled in from reference TRBV28 and TRBJ2-3): DVKVTQSSRYLVKRTGEKVFLECVQDMDHENMFWYRQDPGLGLRLIYFSYDVKMKEKGDIPEGYSVSREKKERFSLILESASTNQTSMYLCASSFRASGTDTQYFGPGTRLTVL.

This clonotype was picked up many times. This chain connects TRBV7-3 to TRBJ2-7, with D maybe TRBD1 (5 bases). Trimming took off 4 bases at V and 6 bases at J, with 13 bases between the two ends. CDR1 and CDR2 from the germline V gene are SGHTA and FQGTGA. There are 13 residues in the CDR3. CDR3 sequence reads: CASSSGQFLEQYF. The CDR3 DNA reads TGTGCCAGCAGCTCCGGACAATTCCTCGAGCAGTACTTC.

In its sample, this clonotype was seen a few times. J is TRBJ1-1 and V is TRBV20-1; maybe TRBD1 (6 bases). Trimming took 5 bases from V and 1 from J, leaving 17 bases between them. Germline CDR1 DFQATT, CDR2 SNEGSKA (reference sequence). This CDR3 is 15 amino acids long. The CDR3 DNA reads as TGCAGTGCTGAGCTTCCGGGACACCCGAACACTGAAGCTTTCTTT. This codes for CSAELPGHPNTEAFF.